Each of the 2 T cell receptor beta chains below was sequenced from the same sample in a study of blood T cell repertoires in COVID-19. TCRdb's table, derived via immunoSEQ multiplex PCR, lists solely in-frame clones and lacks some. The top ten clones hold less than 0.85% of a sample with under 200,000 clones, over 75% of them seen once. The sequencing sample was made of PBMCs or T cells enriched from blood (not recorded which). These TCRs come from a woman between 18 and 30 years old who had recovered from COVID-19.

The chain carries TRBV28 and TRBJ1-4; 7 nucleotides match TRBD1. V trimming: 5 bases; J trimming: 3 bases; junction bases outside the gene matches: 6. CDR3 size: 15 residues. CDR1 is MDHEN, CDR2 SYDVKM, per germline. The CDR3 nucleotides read TGTGCCAGCAGTCTTCGGGACAGACCTAATGAAAAACTGTTTTTT. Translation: CASSLRDRPNEKLFF.

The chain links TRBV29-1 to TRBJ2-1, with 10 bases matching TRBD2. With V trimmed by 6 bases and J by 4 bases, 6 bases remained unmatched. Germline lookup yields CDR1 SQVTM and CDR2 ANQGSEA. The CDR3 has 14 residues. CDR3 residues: CSVDTSGTYNEQFF. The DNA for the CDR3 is TGCAGCGTGGACACTAGCGGGACTTACAATGAGCAGTTCTTC.